This T cell receptor beta chain was captured in a study of blood T cells in healthy people across ages. Healthy Caucasian individuals from Russia aged about 6 to 100 served as donors. The total RNA that was extracted per sample amounted to at least 5.5 micrograms. The second PCR ran about 6 to 12 cycles with a sample-barcoded 5' primer and J-beta primers. TCRdb recomputed calls from the 5' RACE reads with MiXCR, one row per CDR3 protein. The table has some 1.5 million distinct CDR3 sequences, 28% seen once. The TCR sequence derives from a woman in her thirties in good health. The sequencing input was blood.

CDR3 region: CASSQPLASLGNEQYF. The DNA of the CDR3 is TGCGCCAGCAGCCAACCGCTAGCCTCCCTTGGCAATGAGCAGTACTTC. This chain links TRBV4-1 with TRBJ2-1; the D gene is possibly TRBD2 (5 bases). Gene TRBJ2-7 matches the end of the DNA better, so the J call may be wrong. Per the germline V gene, CDR1 is MGHRA and CDR2 is YSYEKL. This CDR3 has 16 residues.